This is a list of T cell receptor beta chains from one sample in a study of cytomegalovirus exposure and HLA in healthy donors. Clones were sequenced by immunoSEQ multiplex PCR, and TCRdb holds only the in-frame ones, with some missing. This listing includes about 33,000 clones. The sample taken for sequencing was PBMCs. The receptors here all came from a woman in her thirties or forties in good health and CMV-seropositive. Both conserved end residues are part of each CDR3. D genes are given only for firm matches. Size tells how often a clone was seen (once, few, many) or the class of an expanded clone, and some rows leave it out.

V gene	J gene	D gene	clone size	CDR3 protein	CDR3 DNA
TRBV30	TRBJ2-2	-	-	CAWSVLDAGELFF	TGTGCCTGGAGTGTACTAGATGCCGGGGAGCTGTTTTTT
TRBV6-6	TRBJ1-4	-	-	CASSPFQKLFF	TGTGCCAGCAGTCCGTTCCAAAAACTGTTTTTT
TRBV4-1	TRBJ1-2	TRBD1	-	CASSQATLGTGIYGYTF	TGCGCCAGCAGCCAAGCAACTCTGGGGACAGGGATCTATGGCTACACCTTC
TRBV19	TRBJ1-2	TRBD1	-	CASSIRDRTSYTF	TGTGCCAGTAGTATCCGGGACAGGACGAGCTACACCTTC
TRBV6-5	TRBJ1-1	-	-	CASSPGWRAGEAFF	TGTGCCAGCAGCCCCGGTTGGAGGGCCGGTGAAGCTTTCTTT
TRBV29-1	TRBJ2-2	TRBD1	-	CSVGPLDRVKTGELFF	TGCAGCGTTGGCCCCCTTGACAGGGTAAAAACCGGGGAGCTGTTTTTT
TRBV7-9	TRBJ1-2	-	-	CASSLEAGYGYTF	TGTGCCAGCAGCTTAGAGGCAGGCTATGGCTACACCTTC
TRBV7-6	TRBJ2-7	-	-	CASSLGSGTSYEQYF	TGTGCCAGCAGCTTAGGTAGCGGTACTTCCTACGAGCAGTACTTC
TRBV2	TRBJ2-1	TRBD2	-	CASTGPGGAYNEQFF	TGTGCCAGCACCGGTCCGGGAGGGGCCTACAATGAGCAGTTCTTC
TRBV9	TRBJ2-7	TRBD1	-	CASSPRDRAYEQYF	TGTGCCAGCAGCCCCAGGGACAGAGCCTACGAGCAGTACTTC
TRBV7-3	TRBJ2-5	TRBD1	-	CASSPGGFQETQYF	TGTGCCAGCAGCCCAGGGGGCTTCCAAGAGACCCAGTACTTC
TRBV29-1	TRBJ2-2	-	-	CSVEAGANTGELFF	TGCAGCGTTGAAGCGGGAGCGAACACCGGGGAGCTGTTTTTT
TRBV11-3	TRBJ2-1	-	-	CASSLRATGAGQFF	TGTGCCAGCAGCTTAAGAGCCACTGGAGCGGGGCAGTTCTTC
TRBV6-5	TRBJ2-7	TRBD2	-	CAAGGSGSSYEQYF	TGTGCCGCCGGGGGTAGCGGGAGTTCCTACGAGCAGTACTTC
TRBV9	TRBJ1-4	-	-	CASSVGSGEGPGKLFF	TGTGCCAGCAGCGTAGGATCAGGGGAGGGTCCCGGAAAACTGTTTTTT
TRBV7-2	TRBJ2-7	TRBD1	-	CASSSGTGDYEQYF	TGTGCCAGCAGCTCCGGGACAGGTGACTACGAGCAGTACTTC
TRBV5-6	TRBJ1-2	TRBD1	-	CASSRGTGGYGYTF	TGTGCCAGCAGCCGAGGGACAGGCGGCTATGGCTACACCTTC
TRBV30	TRBJ2-7	-	-	CAGTYQSAYEQYF	TGTGCCGGGACATACCAAAGCGCCTACGAGCAGTACTTC
TRBV7-2	TRBJ2-2	TRBD2	-	CASSVNEVAGDTGELFF	TGTGCCAGCAGCGTTAACGAGGTAGCGGGAGATACCGGGGAGCTGTTTTTT
TRBV19	TRBJ2-4	-	-	CASGAEVGIQYF	TGTGCCAGTGGGGCAGAGGTAGGCATTCAGTACTTC
TRBV2	TRBJ2-2	TRBD2	-	CASRREDNTGELFF	TGTGCCAGCAGGCGGGAGGATAACACCGGGGAGCTGTTTTTT
TRBV25-1	TRBJ2-5	-	-	CASREWAGPVKTQYF	TGTGCCAGCAGGGAATGGGCAGGGCCCGTGAAGACCCAGTACTTC
TRBV28	TRBJ1-2	-	-	CASSLAQGYYGYTF	TGTGCCAGCAGTTTAGCGCAGGGGTACTATGGCTACACCTTC
TRBV5-8	TRBJ2-2	-	-	CASRHTGNTGELFF	TGTGCCAGCAGGCATACAGGGAACACCGGGGAGCTGTTTTTT
TRBV4-1	TRBJ2-1	-	-	CASSHRTGTFDEQFF	TGCGCCAGCAGCCATAGAACCGGGACTTTCGATGAGCAGTTCTTC
TRBV7-9	TRBJ2-1	-	-	CASSLVVEDEQFF	TGTGCCAGCAGCTTAGTAGTCGAGGATGAGCAGTTCTTC
TRBV11-2	TRBJ2-1	-	-	CASSFHLWASRSHNEQFF	TGTGCCAGCAGCTTTCACCTTTGGGCTAGCAGGTCCCACAATGAGCAGTTCTTC
TRBV7-3	TRBJ2-1	TRBD1	-	CASSSRQGAGEQFF	TGTGCCAGCAGCTCTAGACAGGGGGCGGGTGAGCAGTTCTTC
TRBV30	TRBJ2-3	-	-	CAWSVRGGADTQYF	TGTGCCTGGAGTGTAAGGGGGGGCGCAGATACGCAGTATTTT
TRBV19	TRBJ1-4	-	-	CASRTFSGINEKLFF	TGTGCCAGTAGAACTTTTTCAGGGATTAATGAAAAACTGTTTTTT
TRBV7-8	TRBJ2-1	TRBD2	-	CASSLWRLAGLHEQFF	TGTGCCAGCAGCTTATGGCGGTTAGCGGGATTACATGAGCAGTTCTTC
TRBV4-2	TRBJ2-7	-	-	CASSQDKRLGGPGEQYF	TGTGCCAGCAGCCAAGACAAACGCCTTGGAGGGCCGGGTGAGCAGTACTTC
TRBV11-1	TRBJ1-1	TRBD1	-	CASSLANHRGAEAFF	TGTGCCAGCAGCTTAGCGAATCACAGGGGGGCTGAAGCTTTCTTT
TRBV5-6	TRBJ1-4	-	-	CASSFLATPNEKLFF	TGCGCCAGCAGCTTCCTAGCGACTCCTAATGAAAAACTGTTTTTT
TRBV4-1	TRBJ2-3	-	-	CASSQVTRADTQYF	TGCGCCAGCAGCCAAGTGACTAGAGCAGATACGCAGTATTTT
TRBV5-1	TRBJ2-7	-	large	CASSWNRAYEQYF	TGCGCCAGCAGCTGGAACAGAGCCTACGAGCAGTACTTC
TRBV7-3	TRBJ2-1	-	-	CASSLNRHNEQFF	TGTGCCAGCAGCTTAAACAGACACAATGAGCAGTTCTTC
TRBV6-5	TRBJ2-7	-	-	CASSYSPLGSYEQYF	TGTGCCAGCAGTTACTCTCCGTTGGGCAGCTACGAGCAGTACTTC
TRBV29-1	TRBJ1-1	TRBD1	-	CSARQGGDTEAFF	TGCAGCGCCCGACAGGGTGGGGACACTGAAGCTTTCTTT
TRBV4-2	TRBJ1-5	-	-	CASSQVAAGGNQPQHF	TGTGCCAGCAGCCAAGTGGCCGCAGGCGGCAATCAGCCCCAGCATTTT
TRBV7-9	TRBJ1-2	-	-	CASSPSGFGYTF	TGTGCCAGCAGCCCATCGGGGTTTGGCTACACCTTC
TRBV7-9	TRBJ2-1	TRBD2	-	CASSPRKIAGSSYNEQFF	TGTGCCAGCAGCCCCCGGAAGATAGCGGGTAGCTCCTACAATGAGCAGTTCTTC
TRBV5-4	TRBJ2-5	-	-	CASTTKGFQETQYF	TGTGCCAGCACCACTAAGGGGTTTCAAGAGACCCAGTACTTC
TRBV6-1	TRBJ2-5	TRBD1	-	CATTRGTGGETQYF	TGTGCCACCACCCGCGGGACAGGGGGAGAGACCCAGTACTTC
TRBV10-3	TRBJ2-1	TRBD2	-	CAISGSLAGGSEQFF	TGTGCCATCAGTGGCTCACTAGCGGGAGGCAGTGAGCAGTTCTTC
TRBV7-2	TRBJ2-7	-	-	CASSLRWAGAYEQYF	TGTGCCAGCAGCTTAAGGTGGGCAGGGGCCTACGAGCAGTACTTC
TRBV9	TRBJ2-7	-	-	CASSVGVADYEQYF	TGTGCCAGCAGCGTAGGGGTAGCGGACTACGAGCAGTACTTC
TRBV4-3	TRBJ2-3	-	-	CASSQEEWADTQYF	TGCGCCAGCAGCCAAGAGGAGTGGGCAGATACGCAGTATTTT